This TCR beta chain derives from a study of high-grade serous ovarian cancer treatment subgroups. Findings and limits, study-wide: Spatial context was lost because tumors were sequenced in bulk.

Tumor samples were taken before definitive surgery or chemotherapy. Of note for this clone: Its matching antigen is unknown.

The repertoire was sequenced with immunoSEQ multiplex PCR; TCRdb's copy has only in-frame clones and lacks some. The sample records about 30,000 clones, 84% being singletons. The sample comprised tumor tissue. The source is a human donor with high-grade serous ovarian cancer.

The CDR3 here is CASSLGLRNEQFF. DNA of the CDR3: TGTGCCAGCAGTTTAGGACTTCGTAATGAGCAGTTCTTC. The chain joins TRBV28 to TRBJ2-1; TRBD2 might be the D (5 bases). CDR1 and CDR2 (germline): MDHEN, SYDVKM. V shed 2 bases and J shed 7 bases, with 9 bases lying between them. The CDR3 runs to 13 residues.